Listed here are 6 T cell receptor beta chains from one sample, sequenced in a study of shared clonotypes between healthy human individuals. Repertoires were generated with immunoSEQ multiplex PCR, while TCRdb's copy carries only in-frame clones and drops some. Of approximately 1.4 million clones in the sample, nearly 99% were seen once. The specimen sequenced was naive CD4+ T cells sorted from blood. Subset here: CD45RA+ positively selected. The receptors were gathered from a man aged 25-45 years in good health.

The chain links TRBV6-5 to TRBJ2-1, with 11 bases that match TRBD2. CDR1 MNHEY and CDR2 SVGAGI come from the germline V gene. Trimming cost V 4 bases and J 4 bases; bases outside gene matches: 3. CDR3 length: 15 amino acids. The CDR3 region is CASSLGLAEYNEQFF. CDR3 DNA: TGTGCCAGCAGTTTGGGACTAGCGGAGTACAATGAGCAGTTCTTC.

In this sample, this clone turned up once. V is TRBV11-2 and J is TRBJ1-2; perhaps TRBD1 as D (5 bases). CDR3 length equals 14 residues. V lost 2 bases, J lost 7 bases, and 14 bases lay in between. Germline CDR1 is SGHAT and CDR2 is FQNNGV. CDR3 protein: CASSLTGSSGGYTF. The CDR3 DNA reads TGTGCCAGCAGCTTAACAGGATCGTCGGGTGGCTACACCTTC.

The V and J genes are TRBV5-4 and TRBJ2-1, with D perhaps TRBD1 (5 bases). In germline, CDR1 is SGHNT, CDR2 YYREEE (reference sequence). V lost 3 bases to trimming and J lost 0 bases, with 13 bases between them. The CDR3 extends over 16 amino acids. This CDR3 is CASSWGDPSSYNEQFF. CDR3 nucleotide sequence: TGTGCCAGCAGCTGGGGCGATCCGAGCTCCTACAATGAGCAGTTCTTC.

This chain connects TRBV5-1 to TRBJ1-5; no clear D gene. V lost 1 base and J lost 3, with 11 bases in between. The CDR3 runs to 15 residues. The germline V gene encodes CDR1 SGHRS and CDR2 YFSETQ. CDR3 amino acids: CASSLSGTHNQPQHF. As DNA, the CDR3 is TGCGCCAGCAGCTTGTCGGGCACCCACAATCAGCCCCAGCATTTT.

This rearrangement joins TRBV19 to TRBJ2-2; a possible D gene is TRBD2 (5 bases). The germline V and J ends were trimmed by 7 bases and 7 bases, with 13 bases remaining between them. Germline V gives CDR1 LNHDA, CDR2 SQIVND (reference sequence). The CDR3 totals 13 residues. CDR3 loop: CASKTRHHGELFF. The CDR3 DNA is TGTGCCAGTAAAACTAGACACCACGGGGAGCTGTTTTTT.

V gene TRBV19 combines with J gene TRBJ1-2; 7 positions match TRBD1. The CDR3 spans 12 residues. Losses at the gene ends were 2 bases for V and 8 bases for J; bases not matched to a gene: 2. Germline V gives CDR1 LNHDA, CDR2 SQIVND (reference sequence). The CDR3 bases are TGTGCCAGTAGTATAAACAGGGGCGGCTACACCTTC. Its protein product is CASSINRGGYTF.